Below, one T cell receptor beta chain is given with its context. The sample comes from a study of OX40 agonist ivuxolimab in advanced cancers. The wider study: At 0.01 to 10 mg/kg, ivuxolimab was administered intravenously to patients every 2 weeks. Patients were about 83% male with ages roughly 20 to 90, mean 60.

At baseline, cycle 4 day 1, and cycle 7 day 1, blood was sampled. The data were produced by immunoSEQ multiplex PCR, yet TCRdb's version contains in-frame clones alone and is incomplete. Among about 64,000 clones listed, 84% were seen once. Trimming took 5 bases from V and 0 from J, leaving 11 bases between them. There are 15 residues in the CDR3. CDR1 SGHAT and CDR2 FQNNGV come from the germline V gene. Source: CD4+ or CD8+ T cells sorted from blood, taken in a trial of the OX40 agonist ivuxolimab. The clonotype originates from an adult with an advanced solid tumor such as melanoma, head and neck, liver or kidney cancer. The rearrangement uses TRBV11-2 and TRBJ2-1; the D gene could be TRBD1 or TRBD2 (5 bases each). The CDR3 loop is CASSLVGDSYNEQFF. In DNA form, the CDR3 reads TGTGCCAGCAGCCTAGTGGGGGACTCCTACAATGAGCAGTTCTTC.